This record concerns one T cell receptor beta chain sequence. The antigen remains unidentified. J was trimmed by 4 bases and V by 6 bases; bases with no gene match: 4. The CDR3 extends over 13 amino acids. Germline CDR1 reads LNHDA; CDR2 reads SQIVND (reference sequence). This entry comes from a study of shared clonotypes between healthy human individuals. Study results and limitations: Naive subsets generally exceeded memory subsets in estimated richness.

The table came from immunoSEQ multiplex PCR; TCRdb's copy has only in-frame clones and leaves some out. The sample contains 500,000 to 550,000 clones, 95% to 97% of which appear only once. This clonotype originated in a woman aged 25 to 39 in good health. J is TRBJ1-1 and V is TRBV19; 8 bases fit TRBD1. Sample: naive CD4+ T cells sorted from blood. As for subset: CD45RA+ positively selected. Here the CDR3 DNA reads TGTGCCAGTAGATTTACAGGGGGCACTGAAGCTTTCTTT. It translates to CASRFTGGTEAFF.